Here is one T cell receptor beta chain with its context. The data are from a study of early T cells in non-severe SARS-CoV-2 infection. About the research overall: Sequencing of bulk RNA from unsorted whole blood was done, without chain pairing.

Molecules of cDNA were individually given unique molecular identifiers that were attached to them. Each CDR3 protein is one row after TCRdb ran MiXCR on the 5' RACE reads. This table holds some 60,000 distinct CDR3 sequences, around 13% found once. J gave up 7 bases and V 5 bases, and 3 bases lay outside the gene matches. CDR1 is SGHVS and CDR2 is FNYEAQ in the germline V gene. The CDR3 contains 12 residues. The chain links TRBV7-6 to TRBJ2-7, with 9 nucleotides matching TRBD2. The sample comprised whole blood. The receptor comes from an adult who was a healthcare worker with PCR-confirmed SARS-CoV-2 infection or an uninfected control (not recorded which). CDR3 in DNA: TGTGCCAGCAGCGCAACTAGCGGGGAGCAGTACTTC. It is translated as CASSATSGEQYF.